This TCR beta chain was captured in a study of blood T cell repertoires in COVID-19. Study in general: Samples came from the United States, Italy and Spain, spanning acute and convalescent COVID-19.

The authors' processing: Nucleated cell counts were estimated from reference gene primer amplification. The data were produced by immunoSEQ multiplex PCR, yet TCRdb's version contains in-frame clones alone and is incomplete. The V and J calls and the clone size are those of that table, but D and trimming were determined from the DNA. Here the sample spans 230,000 or so clones, about 90% being singletons. Looked up from germline, CDR1 is LGHDT and CDR2 is YNNKEL (reference sequence). V was clipped by 4 bases and J by 5 bases, with 5 bases between them. This CDR3 region has 11 residues. One Seattle source followed patients from active infection through their disease course.

Sequencing was done on a sample of peripheral blood. The TCR comes from a woman aged 55-75 years with COVID-19, enrolled during active disease. The J gene is TRBJ2-5, the V gene TRBV3-1 (or the pseudogene TRBV3-2); D gene unclear. The CDR3 loop reads CASSPSETQYF. The CDR3 coding sequence is TGTGCCAGCAGCCCCTCGGAGACCCAGTACTTC.